This TCR beta chain was recovered during a study of T cell repertoires in cytomegalovirus infection. Study-level background: Epitope selection comprised recently identified HLA-C-restricted CMV epitopes and well-studied HLA-B-restricted CMV epitopes. Through public TCR beta signatures, both CMV infection and matching HLA type were indicated.

TCRdb re-called the reads through MiXCR, storing one row per CDR3 protein. The repertoire includes roughly 800,000 distinct CDR3 sequences, just under 30% of them detected once, and roughly 13% sits in the top ten. In its sample, this clonotype was seen a few times. The antigen is undetermined. The length of the CDR3 is 15 residues. V trimming: 5 bases; J trimming: 1 base; junction bases outside the gene matches: 6. The sample in question was cultured CD8+ T cells from PBMCs, obtained from culture after CMV antigen stimulation. The J gene is TRBJ2-5, the V gene TRBV12-3 or TRBV12-4; TRBD1 matches at 8 bases. The TCR comes from a human donor in good health (CMV status not recorded). Some clones in this sample may be carry-over from other donors' samples. The CDR3 is CASSGTGKTQETQYF. The DNA for the CDR3 is TGTGCCAGCAGTGGGACAGGCAAAACCCAAGAGACCCAGTACTTC.